One and the same sample provided the 10 T cell receptor beta chains below, sequenced in a study of Tregs in tolerant kidney transplant recipients. Sequenced by immunoSEQ multiplex PCR; TCRdb stores in-frame clones only, minus some. Of about 100,000 clones in the sample, around 91% were seen once. Source: CD4+ T cells from blood, taken before the transplant. All receptors come from a human donor who received a combined kidney and bone marrow transplant.

This chain links TRBV5-4 with TRBJ2-3; D might be TRBD2 (7 bases). The germline V and J ends were trimmed by 5 bases and 4 bases, with 14 bases remaining between them. This CDR3 region has 14 residues. Per germline, CDR1 SGHNT and CDR2 YYREEE (reference sequence). CDR3 region: CASRLGGGPDTQYF. DNA for the CDR3: TGTGCCAGCAGGTTAGGGGGAGGGCCAGATACGCAGTATTTT. Based on the CDR3 plus reference TRBV5-4 and TRBJ2-3, the full variable domain is ETGVTQSPTHLIKTRGQQVTLRCSSQSGHNTVSWYQQALGQGPQFIFQYYREEENGRGNFPPRFSGLQFPNYSSELNVNALELDDSALYLCASRLGGGPDTQYFGPGTRLTVL.

This clone was found once. This chain links TRBV18 with TRBJ2-3, with D possibly matching TRBD1 (6 bases). CDR1 KGHSH and CDR2 LQKENI come from the germline V gene. CDR3 size: 15 residues. The V end was cut by 1 base, the J end by 4 bases, with 12 bases between. The CDR3 loop reads CASSPRQGSADTQYF. The CDR3 coding sequence is TGTGCCAGCTCACCACGTCAGGGGAGCGCAGATACGCAGTATTTT. The variable domain in full, with the rest retrieved from reference TRBV18 and TRBJ2-3, is NAGVMQNPRHLVRRRGQEARLRCSPMKGHSHVYWYRQLPEEGLKFMVYLQKENIIDESGMPKERFSAEFPKEGPSILRIQQVVRGDSAAYFCASSPRQGSADTQYFGPGTRLTVL.

This clone showed up just once. The chain is built from TRBV7-9 and TRBJ2-5, with 8 positions matching TRBD1. Germline values: CDR1 SEHNR, CDR2 FQNEAQ (reference sequence). The CDR3 extends over 14 amino acids. The V segment lost 5 bases and the J segment 1 base; nucleotides outside the gene matches: 3. The DNA of the CDR3 is TGTGCCAGCAGCCCGGACAGGGCCCAAGAGACCCAGTACTTC. The encoded protein is CASSPDRAQETQYF. Filled out from reference TRBV7-9 and TRBJ2-5, the complete variable domain reads DTGVSQNPRHKITKRGQNVTFRCDPISEHNRLYWYRQTLGQGPEFLTYFQNEAQLEKSRLLSDRFSAERPKGSFSTLEIQRTEQGDSAMYLCASSPDRAQETQYFGPGTRLLVL.

The chain carries TRBV5-1 and TRBJ2-5; D gene ambiguous. Germline V gene data show CDR1 as SGHRS and CDR2 as YFSETQ. This CDR3 has 14 residues. Deletions cut 1 base from V and 0 bases from J, with 7 bases between. CDR3 coding DNA: TGCGCCAGCAGCTTGATCGGGTACCAAGAGACCCAGTACTTC. Translation gives CASSLIGYQETQYF.

The chain couples TRBV25-1 to TRBJ2-2; tentative D call: TRBD1 (6 bases). Germline CDR1 and CDR2: MGHDK and SYGVNS. V lost 4 bases to trimming and J lost 4 bases, with 10 bases between them. The CDR3 sequence is 14 residues long. The chain's CDR3 is CASSAGVLTGELFF. CDR3 DNA: TGTGCCAGCAGTGCAGGGGTGCTCACCGGGGAGCTGTTTTTT.

J is TRBJ2-2 and V is TRBV11-2; TRBD2 is a possible D gene (6 bases). The CDR3 totals 15 residues. Germline V gene sequence: CDR1 SGHAT, CDR2 FQNNGV. V lost 5 bases to trimming and J lost 2 bases, with 12 bases between them. CDR3 protein: CASSRGTANTGELFF. CDR3 bases: TGTGCCAGCAGCCGGGGGACTGCCAACACCGGGGAGCTGTTTTTT.

The chain joins TRBV2 to TRBJ2-5; 7 nucleotides match TRBD2. Losses at the gene ends were 7 bases for V and 4 bases for J; bases not matched to a gene: 15. CDR1 is SNHLY and CDR2 is FYNNEI in the germline V gene. The CDR3 sequence is 16 residues long. The CDR3, as DNA: TGTGCCAGCACCCCCTTACTAGCGACTGGGGGAGAGACCCAGTACTTC. Translating it yields CASTPLLATGGETQYF.

This clone appeared a single time. V and J are TRBV5-1 and TRBJ2-3; 11 bases map to TRBD2. Looked up from germline, CDR1 is SGHRS and CDR2 is YFSETQ. There are 16 residues in the CDR3. The V gene end was trimmed by 3 bases and the J gene end by 0 bases; junction bases not matched to a gene: 3. The CDR3 region has the DNA TGCGCCAGCAGCTCCTTAGCGGGGGGGAGCACAGATACGCAGTATTTT. This encodes CASSSLAGGSTDTQYF.

The chain recombines TRBV7-9 with TRBJ2-7; possible D gene TRBD2, 6 bases. Trimming shortened V by 1 base and J by 4 bases, and 8 bases separated the two germline ends. CDR3 length: 13 residues. Germline V CDR1 and CDR2: SEHNR, FQNEAQ (reference sequence). CDR3 protein: CASSLGGVYEQYF. For the CDR3, the DNA is TGTGCCAGCAGCTTAGGGGGGGTGTACGAGCAGTACTTC.

This clone was detected once. The chain employs TRBV6-5 and TRBJ1-4; D remains ambiguous. Germline CDR1 is MNHEY and CDR2 is SVGAGI. The germline V and J ends were trimmed by 5 bases and 0 bases, with 7 bases remaining between them. The CDR3 has 14 residues. The CDR3 DNA reads TGTGCCAGCAGTCCTTCAGCAACTAATGAAAAACTGTTTTTT. This translates into CASSPSATNEKLFF.